Shown below are 26 T cell receptor beta chains from a single sample sequenced in a study of cytomegalovirus exposure and HLA in healthy donors. Repertoires were generated with immunoSEQ multiplex PCR, while TCRdb's copy carries only in-frame clones and drops some. The sample lists about 300,000 clones, over 75% occurring once. Sequencing used PBMCs. Source of these receptors: a woman aged 18-29 years in good health and CMV-seronegative.

This chain uses TRBV6-5 with TRBJ1-1, with 7 bases fitting TRBD1. The CDR3 has 14 residues. V was clipped by 3 bases and J by 4 bases; unmatched bases: 5. Germline CDR1 MNHEY, CDR2 SVGAGI. Here the CDR3 reads CASSYEGATTEAFF. DNA for the CDR3: TGTGCCAGCAGTTATGAGGGGGCGACCACTGAAGCTTTCTTT.

The V gene is TRBV2, the J gene TRBJ1-2; D not resolved. CDR3 length equals 13 residues. With 0 bases removed from V and 3 bases from J, the gap between germline ends came to 5 bases. Per germline, CDR1 SNHLY and CDR2 FYNNEI. CDR3 sequence reads: CASSEAGYYGYTF. CDR3 nucleotides: TGTGCCAGCAGTGAAGCCGGGTACTATGGCTACACCTTC.

The V gene is TRBV28, the J gene TRBJ1-2; perhaps TRBD1 as D (5 bases). Germline CDR1 MDHEN, CDR2 SYDVKM. CDR3 length equals 12 residues. V lost 4 bases and J lost 6, with 9 bases in between. CDR3 sequence reads: CASSSTVNGYTF. CDR3 DNA: TGTGCCAGCAGTTCGACAGTTAATGGCTACACCTTC.

This clone was recorded once. This chain links TRBV5-4 with TRBJ2-2, with TRBD2 matching over 8 bases. CDR1 SGHNT and CDR2 YYREEE come from the germline V gene (reference sequence). Germline trimming cut 4 bases from V and 3 bases from J; bases unmatched to any gene: 11. The CDR3 loop spans 17 amino acids. The CDR3 nucleotides read TGTGCCAGCAGCAGAGAAGCGGGAGCGGCTGACACCGGGGAGCTGTTTTTT. Translated, it gives CASSREAGAADTGELFF.

The V call is TRBV4-3, the J call TRBJ2-5; 9 positions match TRBD1. J lost 4 bases, V lost 1 base, and 4 bases had no gene match. This CDR3 comprises 15 residues. Germline V lookup: CDR1 LGHNA, CDR2 YSLEER. This chain's CDR3 is CASSQADRGTETQYF. Written as DNA, the CDR3 is TGCGCCAGCAGCCAAGCGGACAGGGGAACAGAGACCCAGTACTTC.

This clone has just one count. One end of the junction varies from germline; a read error may be responsible. CDR3 region: CASSFADGYEQYF. CDR3 coding DNA: TGTGCTAGCAGCTTTGCCGACGGGTACGAGCAGTACTTC. The chain links TRBV7-7 to TRBJ2-7, with D hard to call. Germline V gives CDR1 SSHAT, CDR2 FNYEAQ (reference sequence). CDR3 length equals 13 residues.

V gene TRBV19 combines with J gene TRBJ1-4; 8 bases line up with TRBD1. The V segment lost 4 bases and the J segment 3 bases; nucleotides outside the gene matches: 4. This CDR3 contains 15 residues. Looked up from germline, CDR1 is LNHDA and CDR2 is SQIVND (reference sequence). CDR3: CASSTTGGSNEKLFF. CDR3 in DNA: TGTGCCAGTAGTACCACAGGGGGTTCTAATGAAAAACTGTTTTTT.

The chain is built from TRBV28 and TRBJ1-4, with TRBD1 matching 11 bases. The J segment lost 7 bases and the V segment lost 4 bases, leaving 5 bases of the junction unmatched. This CDR3 region has 15 residues. The germline CDR1 and CDR2 sequences are MDHEN and SYDVKM. CDR3 in amino acids: CASSSRTGGSEKLFF. In DNA, the CDR3 is TGTGCCAGCAGTTCCCGGACAGGGGGCAGTGAAAAACTGTTTTTT.

This chain joins TRBV2 and TRBJ2-2, with a tentative D call TRBD1 (6 bases). Germline CDR1 reads SNHLY; CDR2 reads FYNNEI. Trimming shortened V by 4 bases and J by 6 bases, and 18 bases separated the two germline ends. The length of the CDR3 is 16 residues. The CDR3 DNA sequence: TGTGCCAGCAGTGTCGGGCAAGGGGGAGTATCCGGGGAGCTGTTTTTT. This translates into CASSVGQGGVSGELFF.

V and J are TRBV15 and TRBJ2-2; D gene ambiguous. CDR1 and CDR2 from the germline V gene are LNHNV and YYDKDF (reference sequence). CDR3 length: 19 amino acids. Trimming removed 0 bases from V and 0 bases from J, with 17 bases in between. CDR3 region: CATSRDRVEPTPNTGELFF. CDR3 nucleotide sequence: TGTGCCACCAGCAGAGATCGTGTAGAGCCGACTCCGAACACCGGGGAGCTGTTTTTT.

The chain has TRBV2 and TRBJ2-5; 14 bases align to TRBD2. After removal of 0 bases from V and 5 bases from J, the junction contained 5 bases not matched to a gene. Germline assignment: CDR1 SNHLY and CDR2 FYNNEI. This CDR3 region has 17 residues. CDR3 protein: CASSEAGTSGSYETQYF. The CDR3 nucleotides read TGTGCCAGCAGTGAAGCAGGGACTAGCGGGAGTTATGAGACCCAGTACTTC.

This chain connects TRBV28 to TRBJ1-2; 12 bases line up with TRBD1. CDR3 length: 15 amino acids. CDR1 and CDR2 from the germline V gene are MDHEN and SYDVKM. V shed 5 bases, J shed 3 bases, and the junction held 4 bases outside the gene matches. CDR3: CASSGGTGGYYGYTF. CDR3 DNA: TGTGCCAGCAGTGGCGGGACAGGGGGCTACTATGGCTACACCTTC.

The chain has TRBV5-4 and TRBJ1-1, with D unclear. This CDR3 has 14 amino acids. From germline, CDR1 is SGHNT and CDR2 YYREEE (reference sequence). V lost 3 bases to trimming and J lost 1 base, with 10 bases between them. CDR3 amino acids: CASSSGGPNTEAFF. The CDR3 nucleotides are TGTGCCAGCAGCTCGGGAGGGCCGAACACTGAAGCTTTCTTT.

The genes are TRBV4-1 and TRBJ1-5, with D possibly matching TRBD1 (5 bases). CDR1 and CDR2 (germline): MGHRA, YSYEKL. V was pared by 2 bases and J by 1 base, with 15 bases between. CDR3 length: 17 residues. The CDR3 here is CASSQKAQGSSNQPQHF. In DNA, the CDR3 is TGCGCCAGCAGCCAAAAAGCGCAGGGATCGAGCAATCAGCCCCAGCATTTT.

This clone came up once. V is TRBV25-1 and J is TRBJ2-7, with D possibly matching TRBD2 (6 bases). In germline, CDR1 is MGHDK, CDR2 SYGVNS. CDR3 length: 15 residues. V was trimmed by 6 bases and J by 1 base, leaving 16 bases between them. CDR3 protein: CASSSPGTLSYEQYF. Written as DNA, the CDR3 is TGTGCCAGCAGCTCGCCCGGGACTTTATCCTACGAGCAGTACTTC.

The rearrangement links TRBV7-3 to TRBJ1-1; the D is unclear. The germline V gene encodes CDR1 SGHTA and CDR2 FQGTGA. There are 15 residues in the CDR3. Trimming cost V 0 bases and J 4 bases, with 12 bases left between them. CDR3 in amino acids: CASSLTGGSGTEAFF. The DNA of the CDR3 is TGTGCCAGCAGCTTAACTGGAGGTTCGGGCACTGAAGCTTTCTTT.

In its sample, this clone was seen once. The rearrangement links TRBV15 to TRBJ1-4; D possibly corresponds to TRBD1 (6 bases). The CDR3 is 16 residues long. Germline lookup yields CDR1 LNHNV and CDR2 YYDKDF (reference sequence). V lost 1 base and J 4 bases, leaving 13 bases between the germline ends. This CDR3 is CATSRGAGVINEKLFF. For the CDR3, the DNA is TGTGCCACCAGCAGAGGGGCAGGGGTCATTAATGAAAAACTGTTTTTT.

The chain uses TRBV28 and TRBJ1-2, with 9 bases matching TRBD1. The germline V gene has CDR1 MDHEN and CDR2 SYDVKM. This CDR3 comprises 17 residues. J lost 6 bases, V lost 5 bases, and 16 bases had no gene match. The CDR3 here is CASSPQQSGTGRNGYTF. CDR3 nucleotide sequence: TGTGCCAGCAGTCCACAACAGTCCGGGACAGGGCGAAATGGCTACACCTTC.

This chain links TRBV15 with TRBJ2-7, with 8 nucleotides matching TRBD1. The germline V gene has CDR1 LNHNV and CDR2 YYDKDF (reference sequence). The length of the CDR3 is 15 residues. V was clipped by 3 bases and J by 3 bases; unmatched bases: 7. The CDR3 loop reads CATSSVKDRGYEQYF. In DNA, the CDR3 is TGTGCCACCAGCAGCGTTAAAGACAGGGGCTACGAGCAGTACTTC. The variable domain in full, completed from reference TRBV15 and TRBJ2-7, reads DAMVIQNPRYQVTQFGKPVTLSCSQTLNHNVMYWYQQKSSQAPKLLFHYYDKDFNNEADTPDNFQSRRPNTSFCFLDIRSPGLGDTAMYLCATSSVKDRGYEQYFGPGTRLTVT.

The gene calls are TRBV7-9 and TRBJ1-1; the D gene is possibly TRBD1 (6 bases). The CDR3 covers 14 residues. Germline V gives CDR1 SEHNR, CDR2 FQNEAQ (reference sequence). V lost 6 bases to trimming and J lost 2 bases, with 13 bases between them. CDR3 amino acids: CASRPDRPNTEAFF. DNA of the CDR3: TGTGCCAGCAGACCGGACAGACCAAACACTGAAGCTTTCTTT. Complete variable domain (other parts from reference TRBV7-9 and TRBJ1-1): DTGVSQNPRHKITKRGQNVTFRCDPISEHNRLYWYRQTLGQGPEFLTYFQNEAQLEKSRLLSDRFSAERPKGSFSTLEIQRTEQGDSAMYLCASRPDRPNTEAFFGQGTRLTVV.

V usage is TRBV18 and J usage is TRBJ1-4; maybe TRBD1 (5 bases). The CDR3 extends over 15 amino acids. CDR1 and CDR2 (germline): KGHSH, LQKENI. Trimming took off 4 bases at V and 10 bases at J, with 19 bases between the two ends. The CDR3 loop is CASSLGGVAGGKLFF. The CDR3 DNA reads as TGTGCCAGCTCACTTGGGGGTGTCGCCGGGGGAAAACTGTTTTTT.

The chain has TRBV11-2 and TRBJ2-1; possible D gene TRBD1, 5 bases. There are 13 residues in the CDR3. V was trimmed by 5 bases and J by 6 bases, leaving 11 bases between them. The germline V gene has CDR1 SGHAT and CDR2 FQNNGV. The CDR3 sequence is CASSPVRGNEQFF. As DNA, the CDR3 is TGTGCCAGCAGCCCAGTTAGGGGCAATGAGCAGTTCTTC.

The chain combines TRBV11-2 with TRBJ2-6; 7 bases fit TRBD1. The CDR3 is 16 amino acids. V dropped 5 bases and J dropped 0; count of bases not matched to a gene: 4. Germline-derived CDR1 and CDR2 are SGHAT and FQNNGV. CDR3 sequence reads: CASSPRTGSGANVLTF. CDR3 DNA sequence: TGTGCCAGCAGCCCCCGGACAGGCTCTGGGGCCAACGTCCTGACTTTC.

V gene TRBV28 combines with J gene TRBJ2-1; TRBD2 matches at 9 bases. CDR3 length: 15 amino acids. V lost 6 bases and J lost 4; bases outside the gene matches: 7. CDR1 and CDR2 from the germline V gene are MDHEN and SYDVKM. The chain's CDR3 is CASRLTSGLYNEQFF. CDR3 nucleotide sequence: TGTGCCAGCAGACTAACTAGCGGGCTTTACAATGAGCAGTTCTTC.

The chain recombines TRBV19 with TRBJ1-5; 9 bases agree with TRBD1. The J segment lost 4 bases and the V segment lost 6 bases, leaving 7 bases of the junction unmatched. The CDR3 covers 15 residues. Germline V lookup: CDR1 LNHDA, CDR2 SQIVND (reference sequence). The DNA for the CDR3 is TGTGCCAGTAGCGCTGGACAGGGGCTTAATCAGCCCCAGCATTTT. It encodes CASSAGQGLNQPQHF.

V usage is TRBV9 and J usage is TRBJ1-3; D may be TRBD1 (5 bases). Germline CDR1 and CDR2: SGDLS and YYNGEE. V lost 2 bases to trimming and J lost 0 bases, with 12 bases between them. This CDR3 region has 16 residues. The CDR3 DNA follows: TGTGCCAGCAGCGTTCGTTCAGGGCCCTCTGGAAACACCATATATTTT. Translated, it gives CASSVRSGPSGNTIYF.